The clone carrying this T cell receptor (beta chain) was seen ten or more times. This record belongs to a study of regulatory T cells in long-lasting Graves disease. Time point of the sample: newly diagnosed GD, antithyroid drugs for less than 3 months. PBMC-extracted RNA yielded the TCR library. Combining iRepertoire HTBI primers with Arm-PCR of CDR3 regions, the authors built TCR beta libraries. In the authors' methods: From all samples, identification returned approximately 15 TRBJ and approximately 62 TRBV segments. TCRdb analysed the multiplex PCR reads with MiXCR anew, one entry per CDR3 protein. Clone size and V and J calls follow TCRdb, not the original study. The sample lists 360,000 or so distinct CDR3 sequences, 10% to 15% occurring once. In germline, CDR1 is SGHAT, CDR2 FQNNGV. CDR3 length equals 15 residues. V was trimmed by 3 bases and J by 3 bases, leaving 14 bases between them. These data were also reused for a study on T cells in Graves' hyperthyroidism and ophthalmopathy. That work contributes: The diagnoses drew upon clinical symptoms, serum thyroxine and TRAb, thyroid ultrasound and orbital computed tomography. In the first-round RT-PCR of the TCR CDR3, the HTBI primer set was used. Most clonotypes that expanded in the thyroid above 0.001 also showed up in blood.

The specimen was peripheral blood mononuclear cells (PBMCs), collected at new diagnosis, from a patient treated with antithyroid drugs. The chain has TRBV11-2 and TRBJ1-1; tentative D call: TRBD1 (5 bases). The sequence came from a woman under 30 with Graves disease. The CDR3 sequence: CASSFPQWGYTEAFF. DNA for the CDR3: TGTGCCAGCAGCTTTCCTCAGTGGGGGTACACTGAAGCTTTCTTT.